Following are 10 T cell receptor beta chains from one sample sequenced in a study of early T cells in non-severe SARS-CoV-2 infection. In TCRdb, the 5' RACE reads were re-called with MiXCR into one record per CDR3 protein. The table lists 25,000 to 30,000 distinct CDR3 sequences, 5% of them singletons, with under 14% in the top ten. Sample: whole blood. The receptors originated from an adult who was a healthcare worker with PCR-confirmed SARS-CoV-2 infection or an uninfected control (not recorded which).

The chain is built from TRBV7-6 and TRBJ2-3; tentative D call: TRBD1 (6 bases). There are 19 residues in the CDR3. CDR1 is SGHVS and CDR2 is FNYEAQ in the germline V gene. With 5 bases removed from V and 0 bases from J, the gap between germline ends came to 24 bases. The CDR3 DNA sequence: TGTGCCAGCAGCCCTCGCCCCCCGGGGACAAGAACTAGCACAGATACGCAGTATTTT. Translation gives CASSPRPPGTRTSTDTQYF.

The table lists this clonotype with many counts. V and J are TRBV3-1 and TRBJ2-7; D may be TRBD1 or TRBD2 (5 bases each). The CDR3 consists of 12 residues. Germline assignment: CDR1 LGHDT and CDR2 YNNKEL (reference sequence). The germline V and J ends were trimmed by 4 bases and 7 bases, with 11 bases remaining between them. The chain's CDR3 is CASSLRDGEQYF. In DNA, the CDR3 is TGTGCCAGCAGCCTCCGGGACGGAGAGCAGTACTTC.

This clonotype was seen only a few times. The chain recombines TRBV12-3 or TRBV12-4 with TRBJ2-7, with no clear D. V was trimmed by 2 bases and J by 5 bases, leaving 10 bases between them. The CDR3 sequence is 13 residues long. The CDR3 DNA reads TGTGCCAGCAGTTTAAACCGCGTAAACGAGCAGTACTTC. Translating it yields CASSLNRVNEQYF.

This clonotype was counted only a few times. The chain combines TRBV11-2 with TRBJ2-7; 10 bases are a match to TRBD1. The J segment lost 1 base and the V segment lost 5 bases, leaving 11 bases of the junction unmatched. Germline V CDR1 and CDR2: SGHAT, FQNNGV. This CDR3 comprises 17 residues. The CDR3: CASSPGTGVYGSYEQYF. The CDR3 nucleotides are TGTGCCAGCAGCCCCGGGACAGGGGTATATGGGTCCTACGAGCAGTACTTC.

This clonotype was seen many times. V and J are TRBV7-8 and TRBJ1-1; D might be TRBD1 (6 bases). Trimming shortened V by 0 bases and J by 4 bases, and 6 bases separated the two germline ends. The V gene's germline CDR1 is SGHVS and CDR2 FQNEAQ. The CDR3 covers 13 residues. CDR3 nucleotides: TGTGCCAGCAGCTTAGCACAGGGCACTGAAGCTTTCTTT. Its protein is CASSLAQGTEAFF.

This chain connects TRBV29-1 to TRBJ2-5; 10 nucleotides agree with TRBD2. This CDR3 contains 14 residues. The germline gives CDR1 SQVTM, CDR2 ANQGSEA. As DNA, the CDR3 is TGCGGAACCTCGGGGCTAGCGGGGGAAGAGACCCAGTACTTC. Residues: CGTSGLAGEETQYF.

There are many counts of this clonotype. The chain links TRBV7-8 to TRBJ2-2; unclear D gene. CDR1 SGHVS and CDR2 FQNEAQ come from the germline V gene. V lost 2 bases, J lost 4 bases, and 11 bases lay in between. The CDR3 covers 15 residues. In DNA, the CDR3 is TGTGCCAGCAGCTTATTCGGGTCGGGCACCGGGGAGCTGTTTTTT. Translating gives CASSLFGSGTGELFF.

This clonotype was observed at least ten times. The gene calls are TRBV7-6 and TRBJ2-3; D is unclear. Germline CDR1 is SGHVS and CDR2 is FNYEAQ. Trimming cost V 5 bases and J 4 bases, with 7 bases left between them. The CDR3 covers 12 residues. The CDR3 bases are TGTGCCAGCAGCCCCCAGGCAGATACGCAGTATTTT. Translated, it gives CASSPQADTQYF.

This clonotype was counted at least ten times. The V call is TRBV11-3, the J call TRBJ2-3; D possibly matches TRBD1 or TRBD2 (5 bases each). Germline lookup yields CDR1 SGHNT and CDR2 YENEEA. The length of the CDR3 is 16 residues. Trimming pared 1 base from V and 2 bases from J, leaving 13 bases between. The CDR3 nucleotides are TGTGCCAGCAGCTTAGCCTTAGTGGGGACCACAGATACGCAGTATTTT. Protein product: CASSLALVGTTDTQYF.

This clonotype was recorded many times. The V gene is TRBV2, the J gene TRBJ1-2; 8 bases map to TRBD1. The CDR3 consists of 14 residues. The J segment lost 6 bases and the V segment lost 6 bases, leaving 9 bases of the junction unmatched. The germline CDR1 and CDR2 sequences are SNHLY and FYNNEI. The CDR3 is CASRPNQGADGYTF. CDR3 DNA sequence: TGTGCCAGCAGACCCAACCAGGGGGCGGATGGCTACACCTTC. Full variable domain (missing parts from reference TRBV2 and TRBJ1-2): EPEVTQTPSHQVTQMGQEVILRCVPISNHLYFYWYRQILGQKVEFLVSFYNNEISEKSEIFDDQFSVERPDGSNFTLKIRSTKLEDSAMYFCASRPNQGADGYTFGSGTRLTVV.